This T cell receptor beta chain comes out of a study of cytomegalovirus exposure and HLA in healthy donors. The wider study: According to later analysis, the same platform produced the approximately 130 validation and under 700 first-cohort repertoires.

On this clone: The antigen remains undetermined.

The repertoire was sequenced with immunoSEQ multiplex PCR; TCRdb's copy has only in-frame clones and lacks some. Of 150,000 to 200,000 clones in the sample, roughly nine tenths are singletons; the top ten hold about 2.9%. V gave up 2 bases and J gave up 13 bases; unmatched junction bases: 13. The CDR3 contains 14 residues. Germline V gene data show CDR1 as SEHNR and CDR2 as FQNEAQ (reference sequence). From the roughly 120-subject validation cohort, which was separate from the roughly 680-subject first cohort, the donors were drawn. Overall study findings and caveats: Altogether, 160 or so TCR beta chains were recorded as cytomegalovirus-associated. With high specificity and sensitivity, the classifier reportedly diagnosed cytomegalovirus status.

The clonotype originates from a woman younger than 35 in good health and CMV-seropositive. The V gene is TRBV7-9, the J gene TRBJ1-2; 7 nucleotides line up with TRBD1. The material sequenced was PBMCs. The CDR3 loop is CASSLQSGTVGITF. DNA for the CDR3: TGTGCCAGCAGCTTACAGTCCGGGACAGTCGGTATCACCTTC.